This T cell receptor beta chain was profiled in a study of T-cell reconstitution after alpha-beta-depleted transplantation in children. As it was prepared, the TCRbeta library received unique molecular identifiers. TCRdb reprocessed the PCR reads via MiXCR and lists one record per CDR3 protein. There are nearly 400,000 distinct CDR3 sequences in the sample; around 20% occur only once, and around 4% lies in the top ten. V lost 2 bases to trimming and J lost 4 bases, with 14 bases between them. Germline V gene data show CDR1 as SQVTM and CDR2 as ANQGSEA. The CDR3 is made up of 14 amino acids. The chain carries TRBV29-1 and TRBJ1-1; D might be TRBD1 (6 bases). The source material was PBMCs from the stem cell graft donor, sampled from the stem cell graft. The origin of this receptor is a human donor who donated a stem cell graft to a child with acute myeloid leukemia. The chain's CDR3 is CSVEKSGASTEAFF. As DNA, the CDR3 is TGCAGCGTTGAAAAGTCAGGGGCGAGCACTGAAGCTTTCTTT.